These 13 T cell receptor beta chains share one sample of origin, sequenced in a study of T cells after yellow fever vaccination. MiXCR, run by TCRdb on the 5' RACE reads, gives a single entry per CDR3 protein. Of about 580,000 distinct CDR3 sequences listed, less than 20% are singletons. This material consisted of PBMCs, taken less than 6 days after the first yellow fever vaccination. These receptors were collected from a young man who received the YFV17D yellow fever vaccine.

This clonotype showed up just a few times. The chain joins TRBV5-1 to TRBJ1-2; D unclear. Trimming removed 3 bases at V and 4 bases at J, with 7 bases between. Germline loops: CDR1 SGHRS, CDR2 YFSETQ. CDR3 length: 12 amino acids. CDR3 protein: CASSSTVYGYTF. The CDR3 bases are TGCGCCAGCAGCTCGACGGTCTATGGCTACACCTTC.

This chain connects TRBV12-3 or TRBV12-4 to TRBJ2-7, with a possible D match to TRBD1 (6 bases). The CDR3 runs 12 residues. V was clipped by 6 bases and J by 6 bases, with 12 bases between them. This CDR3 reads CASRHRAGEQYF. The CDR3 DNA reads TGTGCCAGCAGGCACAGGGCCGGCGAGCAGTACTTC.

This chain links TRBV2 with TRBJ2-5, with 7 bases aligning to TRBD1. The CDR3 totals 12 residues. CDR1 is SNHLY, CDR2 FYNNEI, per germline. Losses at the gene ends were 8 bases for V and 4 bases for J; bases not matched to a gene: 4. Here the CDR3 DNA reads TGTGCCAGCGACAGGGAGTCAGAGACCCAGTACTTC. It is translated as CASDRESETQYF.

There are a few counts of this clonotype. This chain joins TRBV19 and TRBJ1-5, with D perhaps TRBD1 (5 bases). Trimming left V 4 bases short and J 5 bases short, with 18 bases between. The CDR3 runs to 16 residues. Germline V gene data show CDR1 as LNHDA and CDR2 as SQIVND (reference sequence). The DNA of the CDR3 is TGTGCCAGTAGTAATTCGCAGGGAGCGGATGATCAGCCCCAGCATTTT. This encodes CASSNSQGADDQPQHF. Complete variable domain (other parts from reference TRBV19 and TRBJ1-5): DGGITQSPKYLFRKEGQNVTLSCEQNLNHDAMYWYRQDPGQGLRLIYYSQIVNDFQKGDIAEGYSVSREKKESFPLTVTSAQKNPTAFYLCASSNSQGADDQPQHFGDGTRLSIL.

The rearrangement joins TRBV9 to TRBJ2-3; TRBD2 matches 9 bases. Per germline, CDR1 SGDLS and CDR2 YYNGEE. Unmatched junction bases numbered 13, after V lost 6 bases and J lost 5 bases. The CDR3 spans 16 residues. The DNA for the CDR3 is TGTGCCAGCACCGTGGCGGGGGGGCCGGAGATAGATACGCAGTATTTT. This translates into CASTVAGGPEIDTQYF.

J is TRBJ2-5 and V is TRBV5-1, with TRBD1 matching 7 bases. The germline V gene encodes CDR1 SGHRS and CDR2 YFSETQ. The CDR3 extends over 16 amino acids. J was trimmed by 5 bases and V by 4 bases; bases with no gene match: 14. CDR3 nucleotides: TGCGCCAGCAGCCCGATGTTACGACAGGGCGCGGAGACCCAGTACTTC. It translates to CASSPMLRQGAETQYF. Looking up the rest from reference TRBV5-1 and TRBJ2-5 gives the full variable domain: KAGVTQTPRYLIKTRGQQVTLSCSPISGHRSVSWYQQTPGQGLQFLFEYFSETQRNKGNFPGRFSGRQFSNSRSEMNVSTLELGDSALYLCASSPMLRQGAETQYFGPGTRLLVL.

V usage is TRBV6-1 and J usage is TRBJ2-5; D unresolved. The CDR3 contains 13 residues. The V end lost 7 bases, the J end lost 5 bases, and 14 bases lay between the germline ends. Germline V gives CDR1 MNHNS, CDR2 SASEGT. DNA for the CDR3: TGTGCCAGCAACAGAGCCTTATCCGAGACCCAGTACTTC. Its translation: CASNRALSETQYF.

Only a few counts were recorded for this clonotype. The chain employs TRBV25-1 and TRBJ1-6; D unclear. The CDR3 covers 13 residues. From germline, CDR1 is MGHDK and CDR2 SYGVNS. Deletions cut 2 bases from V and 11 bases from J, with 10 bases between. The CDR3 loop is CASSEPHTAPLHF. CDR3 in DNA: TGTGCCAGCAGTGAACCCCACACGGCACCCCTCCACTTT.

The genes are TRBV12-3 or TRBV12-4 and TRBJ2-2; D is perhaps TRBD2 (6 bases). V was shortened by 7 bases and J by 9 bases, with 21 bases between the two germline ends. This CDR3 spans 15 amino acids. The CDR3 sequence: CASNPLGGNNRELFF. Written as DNA, the CDR3 is TGTGCCAGCAACCCCTTGGGGGGTAACAACCGGGAGCTGTTTTTT.

The CDR3: CASSYSSAGELFF. In nucleotides, the CDR3 is TGTGCCAGCAGTTACTCCTCGGCAGGGGAGCTGTTTTTT. The chain joins TRBV6-5 to TRBJ2-2; no clear D gene. From germline, CDR1 is MNHEY and CDR2 SVGAGI. The CDR3 covers 13 residues. Deletions cut 0 bases from V and 8 bases from J, with 7 bases between.

This clonotype was seen a few times. This chain uses TRBV6-2 or TRBV6-3 with TRBJ2-7; 9 bases match TRBD2. This CDR3 is built from 14 residues. The V gene's germline CDR1 is MNHEY and CDR2 SVGEGT. J lost 6 bases, V lost 4 bases, and 7 bases had no gene match. The CDR3 sequence: CASSSSGATGEQYV. CDR3 in DNA: TGTGCCAGCAGTTCTAGCGGGGCAACGGGCGAGCAGTACGTC.

The V and J genes are TRBV6-2 or TRBV6-3 and TRBJ2-1; D remains ambiguous. In germline, CDR1 is MNHEY, CDR2 SVGEGT. CDR3 length equals 16 residues. Between the trimmed V and J ends, which lost 2 bases and 7 bases, there was a span of 18 bases. The CDR3 nucleotides are TGTGCCAGCAGTTACGCGTACAGAGTGTTGGGGAATGAGCAGTTCTTC. Amino acid sequence: CASSYAYRVLGNEQFF.

The V call is TRBV5-6, the J call TRBJ2-7; no firm D call. V lost 0 bases and J lost 2, with 15 bases in between. The CDR3 spans 16 residues. CDR1 SGHDT and CDR2 YYEEEE come from the germline V gene. The CDR3 reads CASSLAGYVRPYEQYF. The CDR3 DNA is TGTGCCAGCAGCTTGGCCGGCTATGTCAGGCCCTACGAGCAGTACTTC.